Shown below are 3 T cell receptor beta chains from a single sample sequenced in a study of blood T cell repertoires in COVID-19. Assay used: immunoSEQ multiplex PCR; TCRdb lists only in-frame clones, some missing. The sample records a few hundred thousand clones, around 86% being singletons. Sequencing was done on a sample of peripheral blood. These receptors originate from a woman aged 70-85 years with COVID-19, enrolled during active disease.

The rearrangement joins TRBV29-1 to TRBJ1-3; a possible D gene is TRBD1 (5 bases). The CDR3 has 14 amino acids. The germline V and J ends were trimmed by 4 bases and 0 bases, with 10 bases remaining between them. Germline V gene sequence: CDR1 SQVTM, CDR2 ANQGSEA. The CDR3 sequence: CSVGGLDSGNTIYF. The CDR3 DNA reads TGCAGCGTTGGGGGACTGGACTCTGGAAACACCATATATTTT. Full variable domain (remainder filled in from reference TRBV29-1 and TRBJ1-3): SAVISQKPSRDICQRGTSLTIQCQVDSQVTMMFWYRQQPGQSLTLIATANQGSEATYESGFVIDKFPISRPNLTFSTLTVSNMSPEDSSIYLCSVGGLDSGNTIYFGEGSWLTVV.

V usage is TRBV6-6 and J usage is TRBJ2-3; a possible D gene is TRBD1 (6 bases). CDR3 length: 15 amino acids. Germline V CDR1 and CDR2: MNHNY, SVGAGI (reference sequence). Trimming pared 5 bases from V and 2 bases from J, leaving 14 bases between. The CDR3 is CASSTGTLATDTQYF. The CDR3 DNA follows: TGTGCCAGCAGTACCGGGACACTCGCCACAGATACGCAGTATTTT.

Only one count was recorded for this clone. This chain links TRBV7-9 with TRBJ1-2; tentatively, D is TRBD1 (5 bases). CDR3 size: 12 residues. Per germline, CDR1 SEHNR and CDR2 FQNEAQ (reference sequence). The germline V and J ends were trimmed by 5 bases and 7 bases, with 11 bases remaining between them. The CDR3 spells CASSSGQGGYTF. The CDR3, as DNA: TGTGCCAGCAGCAGTGGACAAGGTGGCTACACCTTC.